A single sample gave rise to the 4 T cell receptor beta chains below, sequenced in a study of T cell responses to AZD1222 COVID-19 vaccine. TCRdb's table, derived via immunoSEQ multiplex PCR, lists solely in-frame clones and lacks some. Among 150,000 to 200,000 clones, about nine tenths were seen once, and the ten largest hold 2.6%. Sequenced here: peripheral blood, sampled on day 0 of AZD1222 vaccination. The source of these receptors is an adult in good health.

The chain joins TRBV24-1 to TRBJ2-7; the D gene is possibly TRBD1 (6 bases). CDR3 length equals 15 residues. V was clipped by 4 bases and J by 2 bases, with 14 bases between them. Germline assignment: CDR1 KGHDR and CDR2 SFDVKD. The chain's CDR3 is CATSDPKQGTYEQYF. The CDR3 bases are TGTGCCACCAGTGACCCTAAACAGGGAACCTACGAGCAGTACTTC.

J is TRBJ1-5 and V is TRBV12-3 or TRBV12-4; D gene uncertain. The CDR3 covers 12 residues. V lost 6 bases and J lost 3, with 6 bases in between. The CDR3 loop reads CASRRNNQPQHF. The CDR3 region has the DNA TGTGCCAGCAGACGGAACAATCAGCCCCAGCATTTT.

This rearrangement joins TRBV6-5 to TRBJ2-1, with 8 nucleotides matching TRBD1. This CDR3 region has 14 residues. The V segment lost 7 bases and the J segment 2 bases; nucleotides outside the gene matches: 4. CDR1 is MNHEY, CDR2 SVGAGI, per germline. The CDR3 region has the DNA TGTGCCAGCACTCGGGACAGGACCTACAATGAGCAGTTCTTC. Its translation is CASTRDRTYNEQFF.

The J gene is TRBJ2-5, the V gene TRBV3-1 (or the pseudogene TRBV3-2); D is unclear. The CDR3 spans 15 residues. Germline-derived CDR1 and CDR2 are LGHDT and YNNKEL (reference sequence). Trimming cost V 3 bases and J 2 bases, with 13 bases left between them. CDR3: CASSQLSEIQETQYF. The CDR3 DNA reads TGTGCCAGCAGCCAGTTATCAGAAATACAAGAGACCCAGTACTTC.